The T cell receptor (beta chain) under discussion was sequenced for a study of blood T cell repertoires in COVID-19. Produced via immunoSEQ multiplex PCR; TCRdb's table is partial and in-frame only. The profile shows approximately 200,000 clones, 75% to 90% of them singletons. This CDR3 has 15 residues. CDR1 and CDR2 from the germline V gene are LGHDT and YNNKEL (reference sequence). Trimming left V 1 base short and J 7 bases short, with 13 bases between. The chain carries TRBV3-1 (or the pseudogene TRBV3-2) and TRBJ2-2, with D perhaps matching TRBD1 (6 bases). The sample taken for sequencing was PBMCs or T cells enriched from blood (not recorded which). This TCR derives from a woman under 40 who had been exposed to COVID-19. CDR3 bases: TGTGCCAGCAGCCAAGCCCCAGGGGTCGGCGGGGAGCTGTTTTTT. It yields the protein CASSQAPGVGGELFF.